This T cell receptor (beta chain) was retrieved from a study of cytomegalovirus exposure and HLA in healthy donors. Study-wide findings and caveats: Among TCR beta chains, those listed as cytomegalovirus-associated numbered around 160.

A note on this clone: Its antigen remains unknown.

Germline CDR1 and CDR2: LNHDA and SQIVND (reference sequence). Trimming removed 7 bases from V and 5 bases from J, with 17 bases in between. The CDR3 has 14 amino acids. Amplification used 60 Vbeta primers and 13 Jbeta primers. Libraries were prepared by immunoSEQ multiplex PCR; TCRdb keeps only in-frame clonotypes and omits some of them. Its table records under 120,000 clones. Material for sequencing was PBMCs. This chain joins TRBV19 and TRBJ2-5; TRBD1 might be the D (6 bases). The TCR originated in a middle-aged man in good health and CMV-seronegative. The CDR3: CASMEDSSRETQYF. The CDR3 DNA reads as TGTGCCAGTATGGAGGACAGCAGCAGGGAGACCCAGTACTTC.